The 19 T cell receptor beta chains presented below share a single source sample, sequenced in a study of shared clonotypes between healthy human individuals. CD8 cells regarded as naive lacked CD45RO, were positively chosen for CCR7, and omitted terminally differentiated effector memory CD45RA+ cells. Libraries were prepared by immunoSEQ multiplex PCR; TCRdb keeps only in-frame clonotypes and omits some of them. Among about 1.9 million clones listed, around 93% were seen once. Sequencing input: naive CD8+ T cells from PBMCs. Receptors were obtained from a man aged 18 to 35 in good health. Some clones in this sample may be carry-over from other donors' samples.

The V call is TRBV2, the J call TRBJ1-1, with TRBD1 matching 7 bases. The CDR3 runs to 13 residues. The V segment lost 3 bases and the J segment 5 bases; nucleotides outside the gene matches: 3. The germline V gene has CDR1 SNHLY and CDR2 FYNNEI. CDR3 loop: CASSDFRGTEAFF. The DNA for the CDR3 is TGTGCCAGCAGTGACTTCAGGGGGACTGAAGCTTTCTTT.

This clone showed up just once. The chain joins TRBV19 to TRBJ2-7; unclear D gene. Germline V gene data show CDR1 as LNHDA and CDR2 as SQIVND (reference sequence). The V and J ends lost 0 bases and 7 bases respectively, with 10 bases between them. The CDR3 length is 13 residues. The CDR3: CASSIEDFMEQYF. CDR3 DNA sequence: TGTGCCAGTAGTATAGAGGATTTTATGGAGCAGTACTTC.

This chain connects TRBV29-1 to TRBJ2-3, with D unresolved. V lost 4 bases and J lost 0, with 11 bases in between. Germline CDR1 SQVTM, CDR2 ANQGSEA. The CDR3 length is 14 residues. CDR3 coding DNA: TGCAGCGTTGGTGACGAGACTAGCACAGATACGCAGTATTTT. Protein sequence: CSVGDETSTDTQYF.

The chain links TRBV29-1 to TRBJ1-1; maybe TRBD1 (6 bases). V was shortened by 8 bases and J by 10 bases, with 17 bases between the two germline ends. The CDR3 totals 11 residues. Germline V CDR1 and CDR2: SQVTM, ANQGSEA. CDR3 bases: TGCAGCTCCCGGACAGTCTTTGGAGCTTTCTTT. It codes for CSSRTVFGAFF.

The rearrangement links TRBV5-5 to TRBJ1-2; D may be TRBD1 (5 bases). V was clipped by 2 bases and J by 4 bases, with 21 bases between them. The CDR3 sequence is 17 residues long. Per the germline V gene, CDR1 is SGHKS and CDR2 is YYEKEE (reference sequence). CDR3: CASSFHHPGRRIYGYTF. The CDR3 coding sequence is TGTGCCAGCAGCTTCCACCATCCGGGACGCCGGATCTATGGCTACACCTTC. Variable domain in full (rest from reference TRBV5-5 and TRBJ1-2): DAGVTQSPTHLIKTRGQQVTLRCSPISGHKSVSWYQQVLGQGPQFIFQYYEKEERGRGNFPDRFSARQFPNYSSELNVNALLLGDSALYLCASSFHHPGRRIYGYTFGSGTRLTVV.

V usage is TRBV6-1 and J usage is TRBJ2-3; D unresolved. Germline V CDR1 and CDR2: MNHNS, SASEGT. The V end lost 7 bases, the J end lost 4 bases, and 6 bases lay between the germline ends. This CDR3 contains 11 residues. The CDR3 is CASNRADTQYF. The CDR3 DNA reads as TGTGCCAGCAATAGAGCAGATACGCAGTATTTT.

The chain has TRBV27 and TRBJ1-1; D call uncertain. Germline V lookup: CDR1 MNHEY, CDR2 SMNVEV (reference sequence). Trimming left V 2 bases short and J 4 bases short, with 17 bases between. The CDR3 sequence is 16 residues long. CDR3 sequence reads: CASSLGPRAPSTEAFF. For the CDR3, the DNA is TGTGCCAGCAGTTTAGGGCCGAGAGCTCCTAGCACTGAAGCTTTCTTT.

The chain has TRBV27 and TRBJ1-2; the D gene is possibly TRBD1 (5 bases). This CDR3 region has 15 residues. V lost 2 bases to trimming and J lost 4 bases, with 14 bases between them. Germline CDR1 and CDR2: MNHEY and SMNVEV (reference sequence). The CDR3 nucleotides are TGTGCCAGCAGTTTAGTCCCAGGGCCGGTCTATGGCTACACCTTC. This encodes CASSLVPGPVYGYTF.

This sequence joins TRBV27 and TRBJ2-1; TRBD2 agrees at 9 bases. This CDR3 spans 14 amino acids. With V trimmed by 7 bases and J by 4 bases, 5 bases remained unmatched. Germline V gene sequence: CDR1 MNHEY, CDR2 SMNVEV (reference sequence). This CDR3 reads CASKLLAGYNEQFF. The CDR3 DNA reads as TGTGCCAGCAAGCTGCTAGCGGGGTACAATGAGCAGTTCTTC.

CDR3 residues: CASSSLTGDLNEQFF. CDR3 nucleotides: TGTGCCAGCAGCTCCCTGACAGGGGATCTTAATGAGCAGTTCTTC. The V call is TRBV7-6, the J call TRBJ2-1; 8 nucleotides line up with TRBD1. The CDR3 runs to 15 residues. Trimming at V came to 4 bases and at J to 7 bases, leaving 9 bases not matched to a gene. Germline V gene data show CDR1 as SGHVS and CDR2 as FNYEAQ.

A note on this clone: The identical CDR3 is also encoded by other nucleotide sequences in the sample. V gene TRBV28 combines with J gene TRBJ2-5; D is possibly TRBD2 (5 bases). V dropped 4 bases and J dropped 4 bases, with 10 bases sitting between them. The CDR3 has 13 residues. Germline values: CDR1 MDHEN, CDR2 SYDVKM. The DNA of the CDR3 is TGTGCCAGCAGTTCCGGTGGAGGAGAGACCCAGTACTTC. This encodes CASSSGGGETQYF.

The chain couples TRBV6-5 to TRBJ2-7; D gene uncertain. This CDR3 region has 15 residues. Trimming took off 0 bases at V and 5 bases at J, with 14 bases between the two ends. CDR1 MNHEY and CDR2 SVGAGI come from the germline V gene. CDR3 in amino acids: CASSYSPERVNEQYF. The CDR3 DNA is TGTGCCAGCAGTTACTCGCCGGAAAGGGTAAACGAGCAGTACTTC.

The J gene is TRBJ2-1, the V gene TRBV9; D uncertain. The CDR3 consists of 12 residues. Germline V gene data show CDR1 as SGDLS and CDR2 as YYNGEE. The CDR3 is CASSKLPNEQFF. The CDR3 region has the DNA TGTGCATCATCGAAACTCCCCAATGAGCAGTTCTTC. Combining the CDR3 with reference TRBV9 and TRBJ2-1 gives the whole variable domain DSGVTQTPKHLITATGQRVTLRCSPRSGDLSVYWYQQSLDQGLQFLIQYYNGEERAKGNILERFSAQQFPDLHSELNLSSLELGDSALYFCASSKLPNEQFFGPGTRLTVL.

The J gene is TRBJ2-5, the V gene TRBV10-2, with D perhaps TRBD1 (5 bases). The J call may be faulty, since TRBJ2-7 better matches the DNA end. This CDR3 is 12 amino acids long. Germline CDR1 is WSHSY and CDR2 is SAAADI. The CDR3, as DNA: TGCGCCAGCAGTGACAGGGTTGGCGAGCAGTACTTC. It yields the protein CASSDRVGEQYF.

Only a few counts were recorded for this clone. V usage is TRBV7-8 and J usage is TRBJ2-7; no clear D. V was trimmed by 3 bases and J by 6 bases, leaving 15 bases between them. The CDR3 has 14 residues. CDR1 and CDR2 from the germline V gene are SGHVS and FQNEAQ. The CDR3 loop is CASSFWTQPLEQYF. The CDR3 nucleotides are TGTGCCAGCAGCTTTTGGACCCAACCCCTCGAGCAGTACTTC.

In this sample, this clone turned up a few times. The genes are TRBV10-2 and TRBJ1-5; weak D call: TRBD1 (6 bases). V gave up 6 bases and J gave up 5 bases, with 17 bases separating them. This CDR3 has 15 amino acids. Germline V CDR1 and CDR2: WSHSY, SAAADI. Here the CDR3 reads CASSAWGGTDQPQHF. In DNA, the CDR3 is TGCGCCAGCAGCGCCTGGGGGGGCACGGATCAGCCCCAGCATTTT.

The chain carries TRBV28 and TRBJ1-1; the D gene is possibly TRBD1 (6 bases). CDR1 is MDHEN, CDR2 SYDVKM, per germline. The V end lost 5 bases, the J end lost 3 bases, and 16 bases lay between the germline ends. CDR3 length equals 15 residues. The CDR3 DNA follows: TGTGCCAGCAGTCTTGGAACAGGGACCTACACTGAAGCTTTCTTT. This encodes CASSLGTGTYTEAFF.

This clone appeared a few times. The chain joins TRBV15 to TRBJ1-5; 7 positions agree with TRBD1. The CDR3 runs 15 residues. V was clipped by 1 base and J by 2 bases; unmatched bases: 2. Looked up from germline, CDR1 is LNHNV and CDR2 is YYDKDF (reference sequence). CDR3 sequence: CATSRGDSRNQPQHF. CDR3 bases: TGTGCCACCAGCAGAGGGGACAGCCGCAATCAGCCCCAGCATTTT.

This clone showed up just once. J is TRBJ1-1 and V is TRBV7-9, with D perhaps TRBD1 (5 bases). The V and J ends lost 5 bases and 4 bases respectively, with 17 bases between them. CDR1 and CDR2 (germline): SEHNR, FQNEAQ (reference sequence). This CDR3 has 15 residues. The CDR3 DNA reads as TGTGCCAGCAGCCCGGGGGTCCCCGTGGGCACTGAAGCTTTCTTT. This gives the protein CASSPGVPVGTEAFF.